Following are 2 T cell receptor beta chains from one sample sequenced in a study of blood T cell repertoires in COVID-19 (TCRdb year 2020). The library was made by the immunoSEQ multiplex PCR assay. TCRdb limited this immuneACCESS table to in-frame rearrangements with V and J called. A share of clones is missing; checked studies link under half to unresolved V genes, and the rest is unexplained. The sample has about 200,000 clones on record, around 82% of them singletons. The top ten clones comprise roughly 17% of the sample. Input material: PBMCs or T cells enriched from blood (not recorded which). These receptors were collected from a woman aged 45-60 years with acute COVID-19.

The CDR3 loop reads CASIGGVGDTQYF. The CDR3 bases are TGTGCCTCCATCGGAGGGGTAGGAGATACGCAGTATTTT. The V gene is TRBV3-1 (or the pseudogene TRBV3-2), the J gene TRBJ2-3; maybe TRBD2 (6 bases). Trimming removed 11 bases from V and 5 bases from J, with 17 bases in between. Looked up from germline, CDR1 is LGHDT and CDR2 is YNNKEL (reference sequence). The CDR3 length is 13 residues.

The CDR3 sequence is CASSGGPGENEKLFF. In DNA, the CDR3 is TGTGCCAGCAGCGGAGGCCCAGGGGAGAATGAAAAACTGTTTTTT. This chain joins TRBV7-2 and TRBJ1-4, with D perhaps TRBD1 (6 bases). Per the germline V gene, CDR1 is SGHTA and CDR2 is FQGNSA. Trimming removed 5 bases from V and 5 bases from J, with 15 bases in between. The CDR3 is 15 amino acids.